This T cell receptor beta chain was documented in a study of long-term antiretroviral therapy in people with HIV. Study-level background: The immediate-ART recommendation dates to 2015, and the earliest samples predate it by about a decade. Overall study results and limits: HIV repertoires had narrower CDR3 length ranges than controls.

An immunoSEQ assay, version v3.0, was performed at survey level. Produced via immunoSEQ multiplex PCR; TCRdb's table is partial and in-frame only. The profile shows about 24,000 clones, around 81% of them singletons. In germline, CDR1 is MNHEY, CDR2 SVGAGI. There are 13 residues in the CDR3. Trimming pared 4 bases from V and 1 base from J, leaving 7 bases between. For this clone: Its antigen is not known.

The sequence came from a young woman with HIV. The chain has TRBV6-5 and TRBJ1-1; D unresolved. Sequencing used unsorted PBMCs, obtained at the start of antiretroviral therapy, before treatment. DNA of the CDR3: TGTGCCAGCAGTTCGGACCCGAACACTGAAGCTTTCTTT. Translation gives CASSSDPNTEAFF.